One T cell receptor beta chain is described in this entry. Its antigen is not identified. The CDR3 sequence is 14 residues long. Germline-derived CDR1 and CDR2 are MGHRA and YSYEKL. This record belongs to a study of CXCR3-negative and CXCR3-positive naive CD8 T cells. CD45RO-CCR7+CD27+CD95- characterized naive CD8+ T cells. Libraries were UMI-labeled 5' RACE TRB cDNA. From its re-call of the 5' RACE reads, TCRdb lists each CDR3 protein once, without DNA. With 130,000 to 150,000 distinct CDR3 sequences in the sample, the ten largest clones hold roughly 0.27%. Study-level results: Cryopreservation partially lowered CXCR3 expression, so most assays used fresh PBMCs. Hydrophobicity was higher for TRB CDR3s found in CXCR3-positive naive cells than in CXCR3-negative naive cells. Comparably high diversity marked both naive subsets, whereas memory CD8+ cells had much lower diversity.

Sequencing used naive CXCR3+ CD8+ T cells from blood. Subset defined: CD45RO-CCR7+CD27+CD95- naive CD8+ T cells expressing CXCR3 (TNR3+). The V and J genes are TRBV4-1 and TRBJ2-7; absent DNA, TCRdb's TRBD1 call cannot be checked. The origin of this receptor is a human donor in good health. Some clones in this sample may be carry-over from other donors' samples. CDR3: CASSQEDNSYEQYF.